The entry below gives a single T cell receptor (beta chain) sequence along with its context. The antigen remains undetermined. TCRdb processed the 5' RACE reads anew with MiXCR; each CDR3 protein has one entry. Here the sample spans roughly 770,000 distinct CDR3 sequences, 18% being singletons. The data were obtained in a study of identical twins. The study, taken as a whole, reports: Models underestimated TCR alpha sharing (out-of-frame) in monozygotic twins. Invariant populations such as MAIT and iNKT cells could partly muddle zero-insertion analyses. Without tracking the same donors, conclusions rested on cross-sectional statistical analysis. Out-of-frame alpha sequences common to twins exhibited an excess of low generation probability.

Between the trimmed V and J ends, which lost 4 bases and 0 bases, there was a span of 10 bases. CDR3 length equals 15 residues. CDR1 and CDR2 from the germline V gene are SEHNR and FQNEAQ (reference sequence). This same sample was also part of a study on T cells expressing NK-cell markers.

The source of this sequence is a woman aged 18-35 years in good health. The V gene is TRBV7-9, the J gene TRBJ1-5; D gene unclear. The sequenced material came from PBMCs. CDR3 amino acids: CASSSHGDSNQPQHF. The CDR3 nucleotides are TGTGCCAGCAGCTCCCACGGGGATAGCAATCAGCCCCAGCATTTT.